This T cell receptor beta chain was recorded in a study of EBV T-cell therapy then PD-1 blockade in nasopharyngeal carcinoma. The CDR3 runs to 16 residues. V lost 3 bases and J lost 5; bases outside the gene matches: 10. Germline-derived CDR1 and CDR2 are LGHNA and YSLEER. Treatment here: AdE1-LMPpoly-expanded autologous EBV-specific T-cell therapy followed by anti-PD-1 nivolumab. The repertoire was sequenced with immunoSEQ multiplex PCR; TCRdb's copy has only in-frame clones and lacks some. Of about 22,000 clones in the sample, under 90% were seen once. Remarks on this clone: What it binds is not known.

This sequence was found in a man between 35 and 55 years old with nasopharyngeal carcinoma. Specimen: CD8+ T cells from blood, collected at day -245 from a patient whose treatment included autologous EBV-specific T cells and nivolumab. The rearrangement uses TRBV4-3 and TRBJ1-5, with 7 bases fitting TRBD1. The CDR3 nucleotides are TGCGCCAGCAGCCAGGGGGGACAGAGTTGGGATCAGCCCCAGCATTTT. It is translated as CASSQGGQSWDQPQHF.